Listed below are T cell receptor beta chains from one sample, sequenced in a study of Ad26.COV2.S vaccination and SARS-CoV-2 variants. Using immunoSEQ multiplex PCR, the repertoire was profiled, and TCRdb retains in-frame clones only, with some absent. This sample has some 320,000 clones, with approximately 80% found just once. Here the sequenced sample was peripheral blood, taken in a trial of Ad26.COV2.S vaccine versus placebo. The source is a person aged 18 to 65 who received the Ad26.COV2.S COVID-19 vaccine or a placebo. Both conserved end residues are part of each CDR3. The D gene is left open where the match is weak. Size is stated for part of the rows, as once, few or many counts, or as a class when the clone is expanded.

J: TRBJ2-6; size: -; V: TRBV7-9; D: -; DNA: TGTGCCAGCAGCTTAGCGGTGGGGGCGGCTGGGGCCAACGTCCTGACTTTC; CDR3: CASSLAVGAAGANVLTF
J: TRBJ2-7; size: -; V: TRBV11-3; D: -; DNA: TGTGCCAGCAGCTTATTCCTTGACCGGAGCGAGCAGTACTTC; CDR3: CASSLFLDRSEQYF
J: TRBJ2-3; size: -; V: TRBV5-1; D: -; DNA: TGCGCCAGCAGCTTGGACCCCCCAAACACAGATACGCAGTATTTT; CDR3: CASSLDPPNTDTQYF
J: TRBJ1-2; size: -; V: TRBV7-9; D: -; DNA: TGTGCCAGCAGCTTCTTTTGGGACGGCTACACCTTC; CDR3: CASSFFWDGYTF
J: TRBJ1-2; size: -; V: TRBV11-2; D: TRBD1; DNA: TGTGCCAGCAGCTCAGTCCGCTGGACAGGGGGTTCGATTAGGTATGGCTACACCTTC; CDR3: CASSSVRWTGGSIRYGYTF
J: TRBJ1-3; size: -; V: TRBV30; D: -; DNA: TGTGCCTGGAGACTACCGGGGTTTACTGGAAACACCATATATTTT; CDR3: CAWRLPGFTGNTIYF
J: TRBJ1-6; size: few; V: TRBV19; D: -; DNA: TGTGCCAGTAGCCCCGGTGGCCTCGGATCACCCCTCCACTTT; CDR3: CASSPGGLGSPLHF
J: TRBJ2-7; size: -; V: TRBV7-9; D: -; DNA: TGTGCCAGCAGCTTAGGTCGGCAGGATTACGAGCAGTACTTC; CDR3: CASSLGRQDYEQYF
J: TRBJ2-1; size: -; V: TRBV27; D: -; DNA: TGTGCCAGCAGTTCCTCGGGGTGGGTCAATGAGCAGTTCTTC; CDR3: CASSSSGWVNEQFF
J: TRBJ2-3; size: -; V: TRBV7-9; D: TRBD2; DNA: TGTGCCAGCAGCCCCTCCTGGAGGACTAGCGGGGGATTGACAGATACGCAGTATTTT; CDR3: CASSPSWRTSGGLTDTQYF
J: TRBJ1-1; size: once; V: TRBV5-1; D: -; DNA: TGCGCCAGCAGCCCGGTTGCGCGTGGAACTGAAGCTTTCTTT; CDR3: CASSPVARGTEAFF
J: TRBJ1-6; size: -; V: TRBV4-2; D: TRBD1; DNA: TGTGCCAGCAGCCAAGATCCCCACGGACAGGCAAATTCACCCCTCCACTTT; CDR3: CASSQDPHGQANSPLHF
J: TRBJ1-5; size: -; V: TRBV11-3; D: -; DNA: TGTGCCAGCAGCTTAGGAAAGGTGGGCAATCAGCCCCAGCATTTT; CDR3: CASSLGKVGNQPQHF
J: TRBJ2-7; size: -; V: TRBV6-5; D: -; DNA: TGTGCCAGCAGGGGGGAGGCCTACGAGCAGTACTTC; CDR3: CASRGEAYEQYF
J: TRBJ1-1; size: -; V: TRBV5-4; D: TRBD1; DNA: TGTGCCAGCAGCTTGGCGGACAGGGTCACTGAAGCTTTCTTT; CDR3: CASSLADRVTEAFF
J: TRBJ2-3; size: -; V: TRBV18; D: -; DNA: TGTGCCAGCTCACCACAAGGGGCCACGGTAGCAGATACGCAGTATTTT; CDR3: CASSPQGATVADTQYF
J: TRBJ1-2; size: -; V: TRBV6-4; D: -; DNA: TGTGCCAGCAGTGCACAGGGTAGCTATGACTATGGCTACACCTTC; CDR3: CASSAQGSYDYGYTF
J: TRBJ1-6; size: -; V: TRBV5-1; D: -; DNA: TGCGCCAGCAGCTTGGAGGGAGTTGGGGGTACCTATAATTCACCCCTCCACTTT; CDR3: CASSLEGVGGTYNSPLHF
J: TRBJ2-3; size: -; V: TRBV30; D: TRBD1; DNA: TGTGCCCCGGACCAGGGGGACCCCGATACGCAGTATTTT; CDR3: CAPDQGDPDTQYF
J: TRBJ2-2; size: -; V: TRBV19; D: -; DNA: TGTGCCAGTAGTACGACAGGTAACACCGGGGAGCTGTTTTTT; CDR3: CASSTTGNTGELFF
J: TRBJ1-3; size: -; V: TRBV20-1; D: -; DNA: TGCAGTGCTGAAAGGGGAAACACCATATATTTT; CDR3: CSAERGNTIYF
J: TRBJ1-4; size: -; V: TRBV7-6; D: TRBD1; DNA: TGTGCCAGCAGCCCGCGGACAGGGGATGAAAAACTGTTTTTT; CDR3: CASSPRTGDEKLFF
J: TRBJ2-1; size: once; V: TRBV11-2; D: TRBD2; DNA: TGTGCCAGCAGCTTATCCTCTCTAGCGGGGGCCCGAAATTACAATGAGCAGTTCTTC; CDR3: CASSLSSLAGARNYNEQFF
J: TRBJ1-3; size: -; V: TRBV2; D: TRBD1; DNA: TGTGCCAGCAGTCTTGCACAGGGGGCCTCTGGAAACACCATATATTTT; CDR3: CASSLAQGASGNTIYF
J: TRBJ1-4; size: -; V: TRBV9; D: -; DNA: TGTGCCAGCAGCCGTGACGGGGCAACTAATGAAAAACTGTTTTTT; CDR3: CASSRDGATNEKLFF
J: TRBJ2-5; size: -; V: TRBV5-8; D: TRBD1; DNA: TGTGCCAGCAGAAACCGGGACAGGGGATCCCCCCAGTACTTC; CDR3: CASRNRDRGSPQYF
J: TRBJ2-5; size: -; V: TRBV2; D: -; DNA: TGTGCCAGCAAAGGGACCCGGGATCAAGAGACCCAGTACTTC; CDR3: CASKGTRDQETQYF
J: TRBJ2-7; size: -; V: TRBV11-3; D: -; DNA: TGTGCCAGCAGCCCTGAGGGACAAACATCCTACGAGCAGTACTTC; CDR3: CASSPEGQTSYEQYF
J: TRBJ2-3; size: -; V: TRBV14; D: -; DNA: TGTGCCAGCAGCCACGCCCCCCGCCCGGGAGATACGCAGTATTTT; CDR3: CASSHAPRPGDTQYF